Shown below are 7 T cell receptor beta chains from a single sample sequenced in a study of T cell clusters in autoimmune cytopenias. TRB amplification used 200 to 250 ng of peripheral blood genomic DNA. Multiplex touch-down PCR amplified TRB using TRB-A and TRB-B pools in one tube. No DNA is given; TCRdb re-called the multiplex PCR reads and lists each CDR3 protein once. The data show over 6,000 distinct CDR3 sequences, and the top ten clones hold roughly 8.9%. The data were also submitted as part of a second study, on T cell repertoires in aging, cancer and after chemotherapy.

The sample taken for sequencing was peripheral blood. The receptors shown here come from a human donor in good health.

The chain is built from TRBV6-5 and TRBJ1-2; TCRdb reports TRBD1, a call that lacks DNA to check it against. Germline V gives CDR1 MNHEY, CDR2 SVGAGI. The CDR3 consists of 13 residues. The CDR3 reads CASSRDRDYGYTF.

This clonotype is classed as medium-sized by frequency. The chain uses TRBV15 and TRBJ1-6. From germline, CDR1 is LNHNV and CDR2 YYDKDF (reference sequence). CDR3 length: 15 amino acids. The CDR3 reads CATRTESSYNSPLHF.

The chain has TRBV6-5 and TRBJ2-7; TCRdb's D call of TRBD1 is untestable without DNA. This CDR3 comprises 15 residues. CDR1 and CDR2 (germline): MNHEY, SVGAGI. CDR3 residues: CASSPGQDNAYEQYF.

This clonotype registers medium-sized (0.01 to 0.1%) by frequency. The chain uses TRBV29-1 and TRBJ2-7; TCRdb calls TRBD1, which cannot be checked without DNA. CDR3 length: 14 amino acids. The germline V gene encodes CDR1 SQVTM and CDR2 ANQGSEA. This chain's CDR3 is CSVEGSGGRVEQYF.

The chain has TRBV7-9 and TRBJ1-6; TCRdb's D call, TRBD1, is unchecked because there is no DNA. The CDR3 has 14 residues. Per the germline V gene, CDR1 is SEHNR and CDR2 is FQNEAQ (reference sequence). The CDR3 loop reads CASSLKGVVSPLHF.

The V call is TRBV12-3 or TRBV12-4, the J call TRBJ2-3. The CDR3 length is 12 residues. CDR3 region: CASKTSPDTQYF.

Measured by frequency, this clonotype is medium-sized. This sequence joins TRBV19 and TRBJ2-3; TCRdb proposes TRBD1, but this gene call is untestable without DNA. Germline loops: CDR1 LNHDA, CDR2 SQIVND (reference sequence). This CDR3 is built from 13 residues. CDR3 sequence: CASSSQGSSTQYF.